This TCR beta chain was found in a study of cytomegalovirus exposure and HLA in healthy donors. This cohort consisted of healthy bone marrow donors. This clone has just a few counts. Its antigen is still unknown. Study-level findings and limits: Common viral pathogens seemed to be connected with several of the most significant clusters, according to a later analysis. Most TCR sequences showed up rarely, but some public TCRs showed up in many donors. One variant, a missense change in DCLRE1C, was linked in a later analysis to TCR beta V- and J-gene trimming.

Trimming took 5 bases from V and 7 from J, leaving 14 bases between them. CDR1 and CDR2 (germline): SGHTA, FQGTGA. The CDR3 sequence is 14 residues long. The PCR made use of 60 Vbeta and 13 Jbeta primers. Sequencing was performed with immunoSEQ multiplex PCR; in TCRdb, only in-frame clones are kept and a portion is missing. The table lists some 130,000 clones, about 74% of them singletons. The clonotype originates from a woman aged 55-69 years in good health and CMV-seronegative. Sequencing input: PBMCs. The V gene is TRBV7-3, the J gene TRBJ2-2, with D maybe TRBD1 (5 bases). CDR3 residues: CASSEDRRNGELFF. As DNA, the CDR3 is TGTGCCAGCAGCGAAGACAGAAGGAACGGGGAGCTGTTTTTT.